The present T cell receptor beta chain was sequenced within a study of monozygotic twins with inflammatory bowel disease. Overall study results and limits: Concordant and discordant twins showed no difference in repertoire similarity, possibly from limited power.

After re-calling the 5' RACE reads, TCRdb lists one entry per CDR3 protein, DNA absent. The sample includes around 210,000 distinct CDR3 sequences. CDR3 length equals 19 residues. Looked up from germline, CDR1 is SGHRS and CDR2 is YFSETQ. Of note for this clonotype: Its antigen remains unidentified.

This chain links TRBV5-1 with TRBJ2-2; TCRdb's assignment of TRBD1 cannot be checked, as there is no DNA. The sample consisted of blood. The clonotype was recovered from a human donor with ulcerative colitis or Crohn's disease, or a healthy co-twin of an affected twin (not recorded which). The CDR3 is CASSFPRPGRTMDTGELFF.